This TCR beta chain was recorded in a study of siplizumab effects on memory and regulatory T cells. The study's findings and limits: Most alloreactive clones went unmapped to unstimulated subsets; only a minor fraction mapped. With siplizumab, mappable alloreactive CD4+ clones averaged approximately 70% Treg-derived, versus around 30% in controls.

The CDR3 is made up of 17 amino acids. TCR templates, roughly 10^5 per sample, were assayed. This table comes from immunoSEQ multiplex PCR, and its TCRdb copy is limited to in-frame clones, with some not included. The table lists about 100,000 clones, approximately 93% of them singletons. Remarks on this clone: What it binds is unknown.

Sequenced material: Tregs sorted from blood. The chain joins TRBV21-1 to TRBJ2-3; whether TRBD1, the table's D call, matches the DNA was not checked. TRBV21-1 constitutes a pseudogene. This receptor was obtained from a human donor in good health. CDR3 DNA sequence: TGTGCCAGCAACGCCACGTTGGGCAGCTCTAGCACAGATACGCAGTATTTT. Protein: CASNATLGSSSTDTQYF.